The sequence of this T cell receptor beta chain was determined in a study of cytomegalovirus exposure and HLA in healthy donors. In this sample, this clone turned up once. Its antigen is still unknown. Clones were read by immunoSEQ multiplex PCR, and TCRdb kept only the in-frame ones, dropping some. The table records roughly 300,000 clones, about nine tenths of them present only once. Findings of the study overall: Some TCR beta chains (164 of them) were listed as cytomegalovirus-associated. Diagnosis of cytomegalovirus status made by the classifier reportedly showed high specificity and sensitivity.

The CDR3 runs to 13 residues. With 6 bases removed from V and 3 bases from J, the gap between germline ends came to 11 bases. Germline values: CDR1 SGHAT, CDR2 FQDESV (reference sequence). Material: PBMCs. V is TRBV11-1 and J is TRBJ2-5, with D maybe TRBD2 (6 bases). The clonotype originates from a woman in her 30s in good health and CMV-seropositive. In DNA, the CDR3 is TGTGCCAGCAGTTTGGGACTCAAAGAGACCCAGTACTTC. It codes for CASSLGLKETQYF.